What follows are 24 T cell receptor beta chains derived from one specimen sequenced in a study of cytomegalovirus exposure and HLA in healthy donors. Both 60 Vbeta primers and 13 Jbeta primers went into the PCR. Clones were read by immunoSEQ multiplex PCR, and TCRdb kept only the in-frame ones, dropping some. The listing records tens of thousands of clones. Sequenced sample: PBMCs. Receptors originate from a man between 50 and 59 years old in good health and CMV-seronegative.

The genes are TRBV9 and TRBJ2-2; tentatively, D is TRBD1 (5 bases). Trimming removed 4 bases from V and 6 bases from J, with 7 bases in between. The CDR3 is 12 amino acids. CDR1 and CDR2 from the germline V gene are SGDLS and YYNGEE. CDR3: CASSPGSGELFF. CDR3 DNA: TGTGCCAGCAGCCCAGGGTCCGGGGAGCTGTTTTTT.

The chain recombines TRBV18 with TRBJ2-5, with a weak D call TRBD2 (5 bases). Germline V lookup: CDR1 KGHSH, CDR2 LQKENI. Trimming removed 4 bases from V and 2 bases from J, with 11 bases in between. The CDR3 has 14 amino acids. CDR3 nucleotide sequence: TGTGCCAGCTCACAGTCGGAGCGGCAAGAGACCCAGTACTTC. This gives the protein CASSQSERQETQYF.

This sequence joins TRBV6-5 and TRBJ2-3, with 7 bases matching TRBD1. CDR3 size: 15 residues. Germline V gene sequence: CDR1 MNHEY, CDR2 SVGAGI. J was trimmed by 1 base and V by 6 bases; bases with no gene match: 7. The CDR3 region is CASSRTGARTDTQYF. CDR3 DNA sequence: TGTGCCAGCAGCCGTACAGGGGCTCGCACAGATACGCAGTATTTT.

This chain joins TRBV2 and TRBJ1-1; 11 nucleotides line up with TRBD1. This CDR3 spans 15 amino acids. J was trimmed by 5 bases and V by 5 bases; bases with no gene match: 7. Germline V gives CDR1 SNHLY, CDR2 FYNNEI. CDR3 amino acids: CASSKSGTGGTEAFF. In DNA, the CDR3 is TGTGCCAGCAGTAAATCCGGGACAGGGGGAACTGAAGCTTTCTTT.

V is TRBV5-6 and J is TRBJ2-3; 8 bases fit TRBD2. The ends lost 1 base at V and 3 bases at J; junction bases unmatched: 4. Germline lookup yields CDR1 SGHDT and CDR2 YYEEEE. The CDR3 runs to 15 residues. The DNA for the CDR3 is TGTGCCAGCAGCTTGAGGGCGGGGGGTACAGATACGCAGTATTTT. This translates into CASSLRAGGTDTQYF. Based on the CDR3 plus reference TRBV5-6 and TRBJ2-3, the full variable domain is DAGVTQSPTHLIKTRGQQVTLRCSPKSGHDTVSWYQQALGQGPQFIFQYYEEEERQRGNFPDRFSGHQFPNYSSELNVNALLLGDSALYLCASSLRAGGTDTQYFGPGTRLTVL.

The CDR3 here is CASSSTVYEQYF. The CDR3 DNA reads as TGCGCCAGCAGCTCGACAGTCTACGAGCAGTACTTC. V and J are TRBV5-1 and TRBJ2-7; possibly TRBD1 for D (5 bases). The CDR3 is 12 residues long. The germline V gene has CDR1 SGHRS and CDR2 YFSETQ. V was cut by 3 bases and J by 3 bases, with 7 bases left in between.

The V call is TRBV6-5, the J call TRBJ1-5; possible D gene TRBD1, 6 bases. CDR1 and CDR2 (germline): MNHEY, SVGAGI. Trimming left V 5 bases short and J 7 bases short, with 12 bases between. This CDR3 region has 13 residues. Here the CDR3 DNA reads TGTGCCAGCAGTGGAGACAGGTACCAGCCCCAGCATTTT. Protein: CASSGDRYQPQHF.

V usage is TRBV7-2 and J usage is TRBJ1-2; 8 positions match TRBD1. The CDR3 runs to 14 residues. Germline assignment: CDR1 SGHTA and CDR2 FQGNSA. V shed 5 bases, J shed 6 bases, and the junction held 8 bases outside the gene matches. The CDR3 bases are TGTGCCAGCAGCCTCCGTCAGGGGGCAAATGGCTACACCTTC. Its translation is CASSLRQGANGYTF.

This rearrangement joins TRBV9 to TRBJ2-1, with 11 bases fitting TRBD1. Germline lookup yields CDR1 SGDLS and CDR2 YYNGEE. The CDR3 contains 14 residues. Trimming removed 0 bases from V and 8 bases from J; junction bases left unmatched: 1. The CDR3 sequence: CASSVGTGGYEQFF. The CDR3 DNA sequence: TGTGCCAGCAGCGTAGGGACAGGGGGCTATGAGCAGTTCTTC.

The chain employs TRBV5-4 and TRBJ1-2; 9 positions agree with TRBD1. Germline lookup yields CDR1 SGHNT and CDR2 YYREEE (reference sequence). The CDR3 is made up of 15 amino acids. Trimming removed 3 bases from V and 7 bases from J; junction bases left unmatched: 10. The CDR3: CASSSFYGTGSGYTF. The CDR3 DNA is TGTGCCAGCAGCTCGTTCTACGGGACAGGGAGTGGCTACACCTTC.

The chain carries TRBV7-6 and TRBJ2-7; 12 bases fit TRBD2. This CDR3 spans 16 amino acids. Unmatched junction bases numbered 10, after V lost 5 bases and J lost 5 bases. The V gene's germline CDR1 is SGHVS and CDR2 FNYEAQ. DNA for the CDR3: TGTGCCAGCAGCAACAGACTAGCGGGGGATCTCGACGAGCAGTACTTC. It yields the protein CASSNRLAGDLDEQYF.

As to this clone: The sample carries other DNA sequences with the same CDR3. The CDR3 is CASRGQGFYEQYF. The CDR3 DNA reads TGTGCCAGTAGGGGACAGGGATTCTACGAGCAGTACTTC. V usage is TRBV6-1 and J usage is TRBJ2-7, with 9 positions matching TRBD1. The V and J ends lost 9 bases and 3 bases, in that order; junction bases with no gene match: 6. This CDR3 spans 13 amino acids. Germline V CDR1 and CDR2: MNHNS, SASEGT.

This CDR3 reads CASSVAGGLREKLFF. The CDR3 nucleotides read TGTGCCAGCAGCGTAGCTGGGGGGTTGAGAGAAAAACTGTTTTTT. V and J are TRBV9 and TRBJ1-4; D might be TRBD1 (5 bases). The CDR3 sequence is 15 residues long. Trimming took off 0 bases at V and 8 bases at J, with 14 bases between the two ends. CDR1 SGDLS and CDR2 YYNGEE come from the germline V gene. Variable domain in full (rest from reference TRBV9 and TRBJ1-4): DSGVTQTPKHLITATGQRVTLRCSPRSGDLSVYWYQQSLDQGLQFLIQYYNGEERAKGNILERFSAQQFPDLHSELNLSSLELGDSALYFCASSVAGGLREKLFFGSGTQLSVL.

This sequence joins TRBV28 and TRBJ2-7, with a possible D match to TRBD1 (5 bases). This CDR3 has 14 amino acids. V was shortened by 3 bases and J by 6 bases, with 15 bases between the two germline ends. In germline, CDR1 is MDHEN, CDR2 SYDVKM. The CDR3 bases are TGTGCCAGCAGTTTGTGGCAGGGAAGCGTCGAGCAGTACTTC. Translation: CASSLWQGSVEQYF.

The V and J genes are TRBV7-8 and TRBJ2-5, with a weak D call TRBD1 (6 bases). Germline V lookup: CDR1 SGHVS, CDR2 FQNEAQ. The CDR3 loop spans 15 amino acids. V was shortened by 0 bases and J by 2 bases, with 10 bases between the two germline ends. As DNA, the CDR3 is TGTGCCAGCAGCTTAGCAGGGGGAATTCAAGAGACCCAGTACTTC. Protein sequence: CASSLAGGIQETQYF.

The rearrangement joins TRBV10-3 to TRBJ2-5, with 8 bases identical to TRBD1. V was pared by 6 bases and J by 5 bases, with 5 bases of the junction left unmatched. CDR3 length: 13 amino acids. CDR1 and CDR2 (germline): ENHRY, SYGVKD. Written as DNA, the CDR3 is TGTGCCATCAGAGCAGGGGGCGCTGAGACCCAGTACTTC. Protein: CAIRAGGAETQYF.

This chain connects TRBV6-1 to TRBJ2-3; D may be TRBD1 (5 bases). Trimming pared 4 bases from V and 6 bases from J, leaving 11 bases between. The CDR3 covers 13 residues. CDR1 is MNHNS and CDR2 is SASEGT in the germline V gene. The CDR3, as DNA: TGTGCCAGCAGTGCACCGACAGTGGATACGCAGTATTTT. Protein product: CASSAPTVDTQYF.

This chain links TRBV6-1 with TRBJ2-7; possibly TRBD2 for D (6 bases). This CDR3 is built from 15 residues. V was shortened by 5 bases and J by 0 bases, with 14 bases between the two germline ends. CDR1 MNHNS and CDR2 SASEGT come from the germline V gene. As DNA, the CDR3 is TGTGCCAGCAGTCGAGAAAGCGGGTTCTCCTACGAGCAGTACTTC. Its translation is CASSRESGFSYEQYF.

The chain recombines TRBV19 with TRBJ1-5, with D possibly matching TRBD1 (6 bases). Germline assignment: CDR1 LNHDA and CDR2 SQIVND (reference sequence). V gave up 2 bases and J gave up 2 bases, with 10 bases separating them. CDR3 length: 15 amino acids. The DNA of the CDR3 is TGTGCCAGTAGTATATACAGGGATGGCAATCAGCCCCAGCATTTT. This gives the protein CASSIYRDGNQPQHF.

The chain uses TRBV18 and TRBJ2-2, with 10 bases lining up with TRBD2. V was pared by 5 bases and J by 2 bases, with 5 bases of the junction left unmatched. The CDR3 contains 16 residues. From germline, CDR1 is KGHSH and CDR2 LQKENI. CDR3 sequence (DNA): TGTGCCAGCTCAGGCCGACTAGCGGGCAACACCGGGGAGCTGTTTTTT. This translates into CASSGRLAGNTGELFF. The variable domain in full, with the rest retrieved from reference TRBV18 and TRBJ2-2, is NAGVMQNPRHLVRRRGQEARLRCSPMKGHSHVYWYRQLPEEGLKFMVYLQKENIIDESGMPKERFSAEFPKEGPSILRIQQVVRGDSAAYFCASSGRLAGNTGELFFGEGSRLTVL.

The rearrangement joins TRBV7-9 to TRBJ2-4; 8 bases match TRBD1. V lost 0 bases and J lost 5; bases outside the gene matches: 3. The CDR3 has 15 residues. Germline CDR1 reads SEHNR; CDR2 reads FQNEAQ (reference sequence). For the CDR3, the DNA is TGTGCCAGCAGCTTAGCGGGGACAGGAGAAAACATTCAGTACTTC. Translated, it gives CASSLAGTGENIQYF.

The chain recombines TRBV28 with TRBJ2-2, with 10 bases matching TRBD1. Germline V gene sequence: CDR1 MDHEN, CDR2 SYDVKM. V lost 3 bases to trimming and J lost 3 bases; unmatched junction nucleotides: 1. The CDR3 runs 15 residues. The CDR3 spells CASSLTGGDTGELFF. DNA of the CDR3: TGTGCCAGCAGTTTGACAGGGGGCGACACCGGGGAGCTGTTTTTT.

CDR3 residues: CASSQAWGTGLRETQYF. CDR3 nucleotides: TGCGCCAGCAGCCAAGCTTGGGGGACAGGCCTCCGGGAGACCCAGTACTTC. The chain joins TRBV4-3 to TRBJ2-5; the match to TRBD1 covers 8 bases. The V segment lost 1 base and the J segment 5 bases; nucleotides outside the gene matches: 12. The CDR3 covers 17 residues. Germline assignment: CDR1 LGHNA and CDR2 YSLEER.

The V gene is TRBV28, the J gene TRBJ2-5, with D maybe TRBD1 (5 bases). The germline V gene has CDR1 MDHEN and CDR2 SYDVKM. V dropped 1 base and J dropped 2 bases, with 17 bases sitting between them. The CDR3 covers 17 residues. The CDR3 nucleotides read TGTGCCAGCAGTTTATTAATCGTTCGCAGGGATCAAGAGACCCAGTACTTC. Protein product: CASSLLIVRRDQETQYF.